The TCR beta chain under discussion was sequenced for a study of cytotoxic CD8 clonotypes in ibrutinib-treated CLL (dated by TCRdb to the early 2020s). Background on the whole study: The cohort was composed of more than ten relapsed/refractory and approximately 16 treatment-naive patients; IGHV unmutated status was identified in some 17 patients. All remission and progressive disease samples were collected while patients were still receiving ibrutinib. Cryopreserved peripheral blood mononuclear cells were collected at three points: before therapy, at response, and at either sustained remission or disease progression. Samples averaged approximately 250,000 productive templates and tens of thousands of productive rearrangements. Of the 86 people in the trial, about 27 had longitudinal samples available. Responses were partial in approximately 24 patients and complete in 2; after median about 5.5 years follow-up, some 15 stayed in remission and approximately twelve progressed. Response samples were taken after a median of around 13 months on treatment, ranging from roughly 6 to 36 months.

The germline V gene specifies SGHTA as CDR1 and FQGNSA as CDR2. The CDR3 holds 16 amino acids from the cysteine to the phenylalanine. CDR3 DNA is the only sequence kept; it has 48 bases, read in frame from the first base. The germline V end is reduced by 5 bases and the J end by 1 base; junction bases left unmatched: 6. The time point tag for this specimen amounts to: around 25 months on ibrutinib. For TCR beta library preparation, about 2.2 micrograms of genomic DNA was extracted from cryopreserved PBMCs. Longitudinal blood samples from CLL patients on ibrutinib monotherapy were analyzed using high-throughput TCR beta sequencing. The patients were enrolled in a single-center, open-label phase 2 trial of ibrutinib monotherapy. Points on this clone: Its antigen has not been determined. The input lacks base qualities; no much larger clone sits a single base away.

Broader findings and caveats from the paper: Public clonotypes were found to be uncommon and were observed to contract or remain stable during treatment; the increase in clonality was shown to reflect expansion of private clonotypes at ibrutinib response. Baseline clonality exceeded that of age-matched healthy donors and correlated strongly with circulating CD8+ T-cell counts. Lymph node repertoires were not examined, and the timing of sampling was not matched between patients in sustained remission and those whose disease progressed. At ibrutinib response clonality went up, during sustained remission it held steady, and at progression it dropped back toward baseline.

On a MiSeq, deep resolution sequencing aimed for a depth between 1 in 1 million and 1 in 200,000 T cells, with each clonotype covered around 10x on average. TCR beta libraries were generated with the immunoSEQ hsTCRB Kit. Turning to the authors' computational methods: ImmunoSEQ Data Assistant and ImmunoSEQ Analyzer were used for data analysis, and V, D and J genes were assigned according to IMGT definitions. Clonality was computed as one minus normalized Shannon entropy of productive rearrangement frequencies, ranging from 0 to 1. Only overrepresented clonotypes making up at least 0.05% of the repertoire of each patient were included in the public clonotype analysis. Repertoires from about a dozen age-matched healthy donors in immuneACCESS were used as clonality controls. The source is immuneACCESS, and TCRdb retained only in-frame sequences with V and J called. Part of the clones is not carried over; for the studies checked, unresolved V genes explain less than half of this, and the remainder is unexplained. That table supplies the V and J calls and clone size; D and trimming were determined from the DNA. The sample has about 130,000 clones on record, 80% to 90% of them singletons. Of the sample, approximately 2% is held by the ten largest clones.

This specimen consisted of PBMCs, obtained after 24 months of ibrutinib treatment. The sequence was collected from a human donor with chronic lymphocytic leukemia. The rearrangement joined TRBV7-2 to TRBJ1-5; a stretch of 9 junction bases matches TRBD1. CDR3 region: CASSPTGGASNQPQHF. The DNA sequence is TGTGCCAGCAGCCCAACAGGGGGCGCGAGCAATCAGCCCCAGCATTTT.